This record concerns one TCR beta chain sequence. This record belongs to a study of response to subunit inactivated influenza vaccine. Deletions cut 0 bases from V and 0 bases from J, with 8 bases between. The CDR3 is 15 amino acids. The germline V gene encodes CDR1 MGHRA and CDR2 YSYEKL. From the RT-PCR reads, TCRdb called clonotypes with MiXCR, one entry per CDR3 protein. The repertoire holds just under 550,000 distinct CDR3 sequences, with less than 25% as singletons. The same sample was also used in a study of T cells expressing NK-cell markers. That work contributes: UMIs accompanied the 5'RACE template switching by which TCR beta cDNA was made.

The gene calls are TRBV4-1 and TRBJ2-5, with D unresolved. The starting material was CD4+ T cells sorted from PBMCs, obtained roughly 12 days after vaccination. The TCR comes from a man in his forties or fifties who received an inactivated influenza vaccine. The CDR3 here is CASSQDPLDQETQYF. CDR3 nucleotides: TGCGCCAGCAGCCAAGATCCCTTGGACCAAGAGACCCAGTACTTC.